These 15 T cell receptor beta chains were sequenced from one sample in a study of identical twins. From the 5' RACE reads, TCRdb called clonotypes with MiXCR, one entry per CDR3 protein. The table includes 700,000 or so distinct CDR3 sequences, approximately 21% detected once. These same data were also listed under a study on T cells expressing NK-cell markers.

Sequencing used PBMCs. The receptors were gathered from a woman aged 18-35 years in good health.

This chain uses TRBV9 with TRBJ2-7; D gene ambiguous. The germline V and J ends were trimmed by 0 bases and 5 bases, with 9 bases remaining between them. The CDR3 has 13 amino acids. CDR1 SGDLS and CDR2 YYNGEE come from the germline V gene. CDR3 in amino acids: CASSVGPKHEQYF. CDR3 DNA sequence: TGTGCCAGCAGCGTAGGTCCGAAGCACGAGCAGTACTTC.

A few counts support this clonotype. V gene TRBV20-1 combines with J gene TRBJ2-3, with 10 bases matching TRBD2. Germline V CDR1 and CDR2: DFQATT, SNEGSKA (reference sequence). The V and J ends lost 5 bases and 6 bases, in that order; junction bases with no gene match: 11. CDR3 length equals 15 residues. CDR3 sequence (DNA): TGCAGTGCTGGGCCCAGCGGGGGGGCCAGGGATACGCAGTATTTT. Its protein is CSAGPSGGARDTQYF.

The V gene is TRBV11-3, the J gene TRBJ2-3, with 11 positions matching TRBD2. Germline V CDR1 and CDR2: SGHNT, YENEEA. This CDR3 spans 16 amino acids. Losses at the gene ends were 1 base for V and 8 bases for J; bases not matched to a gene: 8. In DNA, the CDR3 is TGTGCCAGCAGCTTAGGCCTAGCGGGAGGTTCATCTACGCAGTATTTT. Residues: CASSLGLAGGSSTQYF.

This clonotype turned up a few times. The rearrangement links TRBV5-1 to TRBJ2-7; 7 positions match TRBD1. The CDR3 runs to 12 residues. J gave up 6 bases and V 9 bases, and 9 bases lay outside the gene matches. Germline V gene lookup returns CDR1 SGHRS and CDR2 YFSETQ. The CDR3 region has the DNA TGCGCCATCTTCGGAAGGGGGCGCGAGCAGTACTTC. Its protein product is CAIFGRGREQYF.

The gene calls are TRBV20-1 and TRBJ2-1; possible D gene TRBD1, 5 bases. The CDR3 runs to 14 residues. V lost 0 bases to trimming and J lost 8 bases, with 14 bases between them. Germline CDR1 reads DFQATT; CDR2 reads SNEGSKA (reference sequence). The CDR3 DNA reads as TGCAGTGCTAGAGATCTCGGTGGGGCCCATGAGCAGTTCTTC. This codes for CSARDLGGAHEQFF.

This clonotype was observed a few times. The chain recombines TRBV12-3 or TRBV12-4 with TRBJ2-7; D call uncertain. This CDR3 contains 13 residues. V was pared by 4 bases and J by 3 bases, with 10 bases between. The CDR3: CASSSWQDYEQYF. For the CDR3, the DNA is TGTGCCAGCAGTTCGTGGCAGGACTACGAGCAGTACTTC.

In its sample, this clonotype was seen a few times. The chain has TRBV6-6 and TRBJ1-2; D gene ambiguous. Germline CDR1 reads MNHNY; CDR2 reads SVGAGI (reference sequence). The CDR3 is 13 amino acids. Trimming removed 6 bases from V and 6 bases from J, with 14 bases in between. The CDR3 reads CASRPGREDGYTF. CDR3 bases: TGTGCCAGCAGGCCCGGGAGGGAGGATGGCTACACCTTC.

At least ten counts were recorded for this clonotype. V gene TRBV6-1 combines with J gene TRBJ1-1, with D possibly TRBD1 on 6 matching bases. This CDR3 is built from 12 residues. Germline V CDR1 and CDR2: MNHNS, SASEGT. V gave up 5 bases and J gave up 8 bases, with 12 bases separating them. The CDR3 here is CASSYDRREAFF. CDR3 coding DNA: TGTGCCAGCAGTTATGACAGGAGAGAAGCTTTCTTT.

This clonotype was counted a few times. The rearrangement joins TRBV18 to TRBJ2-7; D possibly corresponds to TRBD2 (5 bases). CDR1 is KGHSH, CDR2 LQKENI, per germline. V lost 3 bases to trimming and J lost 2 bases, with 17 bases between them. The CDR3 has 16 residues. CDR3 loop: CASSPAWGATAYEQYF. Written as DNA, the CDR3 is TGTGCCAGCTCACCCGCCTGGGGAGCCACCGCCTACGAGCAGTACTTC.

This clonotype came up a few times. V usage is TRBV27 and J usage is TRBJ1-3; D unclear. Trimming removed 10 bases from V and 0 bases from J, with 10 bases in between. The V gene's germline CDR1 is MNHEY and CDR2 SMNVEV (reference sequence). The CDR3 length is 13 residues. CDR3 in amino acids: CATLDLSGNTIYF. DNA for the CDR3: TGTGCCACCCTAGACCTCTCTGGAAACACCATATATTTT.

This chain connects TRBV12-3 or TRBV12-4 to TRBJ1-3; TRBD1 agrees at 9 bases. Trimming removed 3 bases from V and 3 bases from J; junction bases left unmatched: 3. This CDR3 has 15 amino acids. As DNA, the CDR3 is TGTGCCAGCAGTTTCGGGACAGGGAATGGAAACACCATATATTTT. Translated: CASSFGTGNGNTIYF.

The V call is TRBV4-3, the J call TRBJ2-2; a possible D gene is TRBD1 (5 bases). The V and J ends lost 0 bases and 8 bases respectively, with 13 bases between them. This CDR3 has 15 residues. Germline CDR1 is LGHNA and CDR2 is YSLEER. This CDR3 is CASSQDPQGLGELFF. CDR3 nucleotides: TGCGCCAGCAGCCAAGACCCCCAGGGTCTGGGGGAGCTGTTTTTT.

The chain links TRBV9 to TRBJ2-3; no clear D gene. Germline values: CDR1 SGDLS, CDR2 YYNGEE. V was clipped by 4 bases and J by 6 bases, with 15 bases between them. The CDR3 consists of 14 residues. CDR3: CASSSRPMMDTQYF. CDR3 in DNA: TGTGCCAGCAGCTCGCGACCGATGATGGATACGCAGTATTTT. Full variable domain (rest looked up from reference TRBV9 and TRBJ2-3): DSGVTQTPKHLITATGQRVTLRCSPRSGDLSVYWYQQSLDQGLQFLIQYYNGEERAKGNILERFSAQQFPDLHSELNLSSLELGDSALYFCASSSRPMMDTQYFGPGTRLTVL.

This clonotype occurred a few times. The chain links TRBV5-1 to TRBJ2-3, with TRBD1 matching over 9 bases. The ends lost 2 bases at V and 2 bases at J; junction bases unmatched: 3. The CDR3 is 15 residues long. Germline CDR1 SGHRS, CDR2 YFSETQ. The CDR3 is CASSLQGAYTDTQYF. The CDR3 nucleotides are TGCGCCAGCAGCTTACAGGGGGCGTACACAGATACGCAGTATTTT.

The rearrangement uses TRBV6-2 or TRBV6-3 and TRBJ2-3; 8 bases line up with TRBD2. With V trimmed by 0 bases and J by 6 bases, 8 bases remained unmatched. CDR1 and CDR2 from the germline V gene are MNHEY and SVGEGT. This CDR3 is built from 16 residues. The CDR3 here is CASSYSAGTRSDTQYF. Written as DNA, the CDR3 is TGTGCCAGCAGTTACTCCGCCGGGACTAGGTCCGATACGCAGTATTTT.